This note documents a single T cell receptor beta chain sequence. Its cognate antigen is unknown. This sample was included in a study of Ad26.COV2.S vaccination and SARS-CoV-2 variants. Study-wide background: COV1001, an Ad26.COV2.S trial, supplied this vaccine-arm donor. By the intramuscular route, Ad26.COV2.S was given once, or twice 56 days apart. The study's findings and limits: Vaccine recipients and placebo recipients showed similar non-spike TCR breadth. In vaccinated individuals, spike-specific CD8+ and CD4+ T cell responses reportedly displayed substantial breadth.

CDR1 and CDR2 from the germline V gene are SGHAT and FQNNGV. The CDR3 has 17 amino acids. J gave up 1 base and V 3 bases, and 7 bases lay outside the gene matches. Treatment indicated: 15 to 20 received Ad26.COV2.S at low or high dose, single or two shots; a few received placebo; per-sample allocation not given. Material that was analyzed had been drawn on day 63 after the first vaccine or placebo injection. Here immunoSEQ multiplex PCR was the method, and the copy in TCRdb shows in-frame clones only, minus some. The profile shows more than 350,000 clones, roughly 90% of them singletons. The V and J genes are TRBV11-2 and TRBJ2-1, with 9 nucleotides matching TRBD1. The source is a person aged 18-65 years who received the Ad26.COV2.S COVID-19 vaccine or a placebo. The sequenced sample was peripheral blood, obtained in a trial of Ad26.COV2.S vaccine versus placebo. Here the CDR3 DNA reads TGTGCCAGCAGCTTCCCCCAGACAGGGGGGTCCTACAATGAGCAGTTCTTC. This sequence encodes CASSFPQTGGSYNEQFF.